The 12 T cell receptor beta chains in this list originate from one sample, sequenced in a study of blood T cell repertoires in COVID-19. TCRdb's copy holds only in-frame clones and misses some; the assay was immunoSEQ multiplex PCR. The table records tens of thousands of clones, around 87% of them present only once. Sequenced: peripheral blood. These receptors were taken from a man aged 40-50 years with COVID-19, enrolled during active disease.

The V and J genes are TRBV28 and TRBJ2-1; 8 bases are a match to TRBD1. The J segment lost 7 bases and the V segment lost 6 bases, leaving 11 bases of the junction unmatched. The CDR3 totals 15 residues. Germline loops: CDR1 MDHEN, CDR2 SYDVKM. CDR3 bases: TGTGCCAGCAGAGGACAGGGTGTAGGGAAAAATGAGCAGTTCTTC. Amino acids: CASRGQGVGKNEQFF.

The gene calls are TRBV7-9 and TRBJ1-1; D is undetermined. Germline V gene data show CDR1 as SEHNR and CDR2 as FQNEAQ (reference sequence). V lost 8 bases and J lost 3, with 13 bases in between. This CDR3 comprises 13 residues. CDR3: CASSKREDTEAFF. The CDR3 DNA reads TGTGCCAGCTCGAAGAGGGAGGACACTGAAGCTTTCTTT.

This chain connects TRBV7-9 to TRBJ1-5; TRBD1 matches at 7 bases. The germline gives CDR1 SEHNR, CDR2 FQNEAQ (reference sequence). V was pared by 5 bases and J by 1 base, with 8 bases of the junction left unmatched. The CDR3 has 16 residues. CDR3 protein: CASSKGSDRSNQPQHF. The CDR3 coding sequence is TGTGCCAGCAGCAAGGGGTCGGACAGGAGCAATCAGCCCCAGCATTTT.

The chain couples TRBV3-1 (or the pseudogene TRBV3-2) to TRBJ2-6; D unresolved. Germline CDR1 is LGHDT and CDR2 is YNNKEL (reference sequence). This CDR3 contains 13 residues. V was clipped by 6 bases and J by 1 base, with 4 bases between them. CDR3 nucleotide sequence: TGTGCCAGCAGACAGTCTGGGGCCAACGTCCTGACTTTC. Its translation is CASRQSGANVLTF.

The CDR3 DNA reads as TGTGCCAGCAGTTACCGGACAGGGGACAATCAGCCCCAGCATTTT. Translated: CASSYRTGDNQPQHF. The rearrangement joins TRBV6-6 to TRBJ1-5; 9 bases match TRBD1. This CDR3 comprises 15 residues. V was clipped by 2 bases and J by 3 bases; unmatched bases: 2. Germline CDR1 reads MNHNY; CDR2 reads SVGAGI (reference sequence).

J is TRBJ2-1 and V is TRBV6-2 or TRBV6-3; 8 bases agree with TRBD2. The CDR3 spans 15 residues. After removal of 2 bases from V and 8 bases from J, the junction contained 8 bases not matched to a gene. CDR1 is MNHEY, CDR2 SVGEGT, per germline. This CDR3 is CASSYDGGEQDEQFF. CDR3 bases: TGTGCCAGCAGTTACGACGGGGGGGAACAGGATGAGCAGTTCTTC.

This clone was observed once. The chain recombines TRBV7-2 with TRBJ2-1; 7 positions match TRBD1. The germline V gene encodes CDR1 SGHTA and CDR2 FQGNSA. Germline trimming cut 5 bases from V and 5 bases from J; bases unmatched to any gene: 9. The CDR3 contains 15 residues. The CDR3 coding sequence is TGTGCCAGCAGCGCGCCGACGGGACAGAACAATGAGCAGTTCTTC. It yields the protein CASSAPTGQNNEQFF.

In DNA, the CDR3 is TGTGCCAGCAGTGAAAATGAGTACGAGACTGAAGCTTTCTTT. The encoded protein is CASSENEYETEAFF. The chain is built from TRBV2 and TRBJ1-1; D gene uncertain. This CDR3 spans 14 amino acids. Between the trimmed V and J ends, which lost 2 bases and 5 bases, there was a span of 12 bases. Germline-derived CDR1 and CDR2 are SNHLY and FYNNEI.

The V gene is TRBV24-1, the J gene TRBJ1-5, with D maybe TRBD1 (5 bases). The CDR3 is made up of 13 amino acids. V was shortened by 4 bases and J by 7 bases, with 10 bases between the two germline ends. Germline values: CDR1 KGHDR, CDR2 SFDVKD. CDR3: CATSEATGQPQHF. The CDR3 nucleotides are TGTGCCACCAGTGAGGCCACAGGACAGCCCCAGCATTTT.

This clone was found a few times. This sequence joins TRBV6-5 and TRBJ1-5; D perhaps matches TRBD1 (5 bases). In germline, CDR1 is MNHEY, CDR2 SVGAGI. The CDR3 is made up of 13 amino acids. Trimming took 5 bases from V and 6 from J, leaving 11 bases between them. In DNA, the CDR3 is TGTGCCAGCAGTAAATCCCAGGGTCAGCCCCAGCATTTT. Translated, it gives CASSKSQGQPQHF.

The chain combines TRBV28 with TRBJ2-6, with a possible D match to TRBD1 (7 bases). With 6 bases removed from V and 1 base from J, the gap between germline ends came to 13 bases. The CDR3 has 16 amino acids. CDR1 and CDR2 from the germline V gene are MDHEN and SYDVKM. CDR3 in DNA: TGTGCCAGCAGGCAGGGGGGAATTTCTGGGGCCAACGTCCTGACTTTC. It yields the protein CASRQGGISGANVLTF.

This chain uses TRBV11-2 with TRBJ2-1, with 10 nucleotides matching TRBD2. Germline CDR1 and CDR2: SGHAT and FQNNGV. Germline trimming cut 5 bases from V and 10 bases from J; bases unmatched to any gene: 11. The CDR3 runs to 15 residues. This CDR3 reads CASSHTSGVLLEQFF. The CDR3 bases are TGTGCCAGCAGCCACACTAGCGGGGTCTTACTGGAGCAGTTCTTC.